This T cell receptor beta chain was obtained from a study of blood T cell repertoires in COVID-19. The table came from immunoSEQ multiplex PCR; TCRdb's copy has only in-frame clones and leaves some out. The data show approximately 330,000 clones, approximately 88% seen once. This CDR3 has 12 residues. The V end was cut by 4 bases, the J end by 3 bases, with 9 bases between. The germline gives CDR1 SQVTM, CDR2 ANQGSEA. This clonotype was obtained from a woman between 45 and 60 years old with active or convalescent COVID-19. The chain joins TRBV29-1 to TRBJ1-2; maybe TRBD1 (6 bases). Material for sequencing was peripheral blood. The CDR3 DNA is TGCAGCGTTGGTAGGGGGTACTATGGCTACACCTTC. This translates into CSVGRGYYGYTF.